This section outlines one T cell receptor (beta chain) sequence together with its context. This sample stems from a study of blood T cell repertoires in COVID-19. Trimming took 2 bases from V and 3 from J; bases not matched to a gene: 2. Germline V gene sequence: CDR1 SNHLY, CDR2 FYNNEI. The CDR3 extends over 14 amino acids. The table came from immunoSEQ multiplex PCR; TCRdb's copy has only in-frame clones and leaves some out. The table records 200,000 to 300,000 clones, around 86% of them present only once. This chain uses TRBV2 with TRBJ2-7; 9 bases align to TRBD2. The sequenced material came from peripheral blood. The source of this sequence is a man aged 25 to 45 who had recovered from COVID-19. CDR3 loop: CASSEQRGVYEQYF. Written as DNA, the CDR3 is TGTGCCAGCAGTGAACAGCGGGGGGTCTACGAGCAGTACTTC.